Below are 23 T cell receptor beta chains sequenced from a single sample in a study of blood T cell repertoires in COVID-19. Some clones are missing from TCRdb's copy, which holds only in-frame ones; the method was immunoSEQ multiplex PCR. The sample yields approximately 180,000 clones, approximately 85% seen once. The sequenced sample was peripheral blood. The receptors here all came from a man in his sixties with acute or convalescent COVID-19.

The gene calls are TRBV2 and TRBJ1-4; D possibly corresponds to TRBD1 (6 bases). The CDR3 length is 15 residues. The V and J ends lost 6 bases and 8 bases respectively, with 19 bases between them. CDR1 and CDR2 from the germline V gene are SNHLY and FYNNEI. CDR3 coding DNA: TGTGCCAGCAGCCGGGGGGGGCCACAAAGGGAAAAACTGTTTTTT. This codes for CASSRGGPQREKLFF.

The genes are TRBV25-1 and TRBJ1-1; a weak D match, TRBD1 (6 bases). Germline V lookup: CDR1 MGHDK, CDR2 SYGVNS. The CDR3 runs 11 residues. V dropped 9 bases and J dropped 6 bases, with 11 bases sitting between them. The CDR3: CASTGYSEAFF. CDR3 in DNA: TGTGCCAGTACAGGGTATTCTGAAGCTTTCTTT.

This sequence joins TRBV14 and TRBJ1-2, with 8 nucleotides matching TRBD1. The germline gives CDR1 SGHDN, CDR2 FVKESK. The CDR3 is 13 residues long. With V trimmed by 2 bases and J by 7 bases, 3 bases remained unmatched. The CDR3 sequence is CASSQRDRSGYTF. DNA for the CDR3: TGTGCCAGCAGCCAACGGGACAGGAGTGGCTACACCTTC.

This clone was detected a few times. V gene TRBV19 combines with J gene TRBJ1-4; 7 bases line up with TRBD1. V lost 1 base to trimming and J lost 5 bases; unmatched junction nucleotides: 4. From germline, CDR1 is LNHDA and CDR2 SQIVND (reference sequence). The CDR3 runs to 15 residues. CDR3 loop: CASSIGDRENEKLFF. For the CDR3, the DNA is TGTGCCAGTAGTATAGGTGACAGGGAGAATGAAAAACTGTTTTTT.

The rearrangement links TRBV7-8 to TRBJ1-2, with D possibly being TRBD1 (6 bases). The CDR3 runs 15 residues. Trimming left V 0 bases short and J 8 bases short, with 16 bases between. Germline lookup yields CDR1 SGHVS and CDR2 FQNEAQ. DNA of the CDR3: TGTGCCAGCAGCTTAGCGCCCGGGGGGGCACAGGGCTACACCTTC. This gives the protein CASSLAPGGAQGYTF.

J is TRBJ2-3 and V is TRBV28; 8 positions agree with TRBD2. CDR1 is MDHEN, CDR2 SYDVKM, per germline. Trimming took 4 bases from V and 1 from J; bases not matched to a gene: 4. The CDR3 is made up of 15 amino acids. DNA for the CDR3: TGTGCCAGCAGTTCCGAGACTAGCGGCACAGATACGCAGTATTTT. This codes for CASSSETSGTDTQYF. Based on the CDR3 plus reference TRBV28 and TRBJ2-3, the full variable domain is DVKVTQSSRYLVKRTGEKVFLECVQDMDHENMFWYRQDPGLGLRLIYFSYDVKMKEKGDIPEGYSVSREKKERFSLILESASTNQTSMYLCASSSETSGTDTQYFGPGTRLTVL.

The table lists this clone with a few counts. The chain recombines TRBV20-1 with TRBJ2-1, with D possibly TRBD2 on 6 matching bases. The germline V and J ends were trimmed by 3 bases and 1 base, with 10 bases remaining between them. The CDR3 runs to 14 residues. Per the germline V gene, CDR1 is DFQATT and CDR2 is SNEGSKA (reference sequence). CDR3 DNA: TGCAGTGCTAGTAAGGCGGGATCCTACAATGAGCAGTTCTTC. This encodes CSASKAGSYNEQFF.

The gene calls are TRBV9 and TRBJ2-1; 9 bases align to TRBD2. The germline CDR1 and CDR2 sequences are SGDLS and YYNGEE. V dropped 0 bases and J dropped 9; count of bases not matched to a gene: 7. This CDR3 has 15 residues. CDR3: CASSVGGRAGGEQFF. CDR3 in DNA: TGTGCCAGCAGCGTAGGCGGGAGGGCTGGGGGTGAGCAGTTCTTC.

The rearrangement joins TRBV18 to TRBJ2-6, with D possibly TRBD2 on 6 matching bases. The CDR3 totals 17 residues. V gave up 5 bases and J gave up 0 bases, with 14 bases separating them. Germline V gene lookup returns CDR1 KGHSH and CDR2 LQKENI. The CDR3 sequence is CASSAYAGNSGANVLTF. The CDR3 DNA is TGTGCCAGCTCAGCCTATGCGGGGAACTCTGGGGCCAACGTCCTGACTTTC. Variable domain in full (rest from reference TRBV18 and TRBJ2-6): NAGVMQNPRHLVRRRGQEARLRCSPMKGHSHVYWYRQLPEEGLKFMVYLQKENIIDESGMPKERFSAEFPKEGPSILRIQQVVRGDSAAYFCASSAYAGNSGANVLTFGAGSRLTVL.

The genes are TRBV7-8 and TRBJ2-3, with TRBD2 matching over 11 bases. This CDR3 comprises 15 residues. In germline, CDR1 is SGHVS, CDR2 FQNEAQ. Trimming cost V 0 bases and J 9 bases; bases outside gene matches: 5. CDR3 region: CASSLASGRAKTQYF. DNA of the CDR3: TGTGCCAGCAGCTTAGCTAGCGGGAGGGCCAAGACGCAGTATTTT.

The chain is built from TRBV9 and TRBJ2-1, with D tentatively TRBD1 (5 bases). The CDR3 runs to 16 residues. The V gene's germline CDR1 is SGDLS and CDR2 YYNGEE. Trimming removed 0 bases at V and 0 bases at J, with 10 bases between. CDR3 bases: TGTGCCAGCAGCGTAGTGCAGGGCAGCTCCTACAATGAGCAGTTCTTC. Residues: CASSVVQGSSYNEQFF.

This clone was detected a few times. The CDR3 sequence is CASSLWTENTEAFF. CDR3 sequence (DNA): TGTGCCAGCAGCTTGTGGACAGAGAACACTGAAGCTTTCTTT. V gene TRBV5-8 combines with J gene TRBJ1-1; D is possibly TRBD1 (6 bases). From germline, CDR1 is SGHTS and CDR2 YDEGEE. This CDR3 has 14 residues. V shed 1 base and J shed 1 base, with 8 bases lying between them.

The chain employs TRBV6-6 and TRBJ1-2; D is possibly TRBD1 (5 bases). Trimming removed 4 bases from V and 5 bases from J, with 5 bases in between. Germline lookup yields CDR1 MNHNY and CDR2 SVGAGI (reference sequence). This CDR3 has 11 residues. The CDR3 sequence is CASSSGYGYTF. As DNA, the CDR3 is TGTGCCAGCAGTTCAGGGTATGGCTACACCTTC.

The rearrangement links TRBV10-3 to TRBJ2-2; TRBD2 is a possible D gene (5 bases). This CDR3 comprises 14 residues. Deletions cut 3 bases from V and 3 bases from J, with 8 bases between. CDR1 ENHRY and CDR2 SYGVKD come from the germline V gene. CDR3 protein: CAISEWGDTGELFF. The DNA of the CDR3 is TGTGCCATCAGTGAATGGGGAGACACCGGGGAGCTGTTTTTT.

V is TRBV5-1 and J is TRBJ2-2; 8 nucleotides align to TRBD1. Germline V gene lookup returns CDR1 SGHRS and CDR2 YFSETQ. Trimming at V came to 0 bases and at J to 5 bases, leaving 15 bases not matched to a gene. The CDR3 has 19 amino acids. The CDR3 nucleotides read TGCGCCAGCAGCTTGGGTGTGTCACGGCAGGGGGCGAGTACCGGGGAGCTGTTTTTT. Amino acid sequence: CASSLGVSRQGASTGELFF.

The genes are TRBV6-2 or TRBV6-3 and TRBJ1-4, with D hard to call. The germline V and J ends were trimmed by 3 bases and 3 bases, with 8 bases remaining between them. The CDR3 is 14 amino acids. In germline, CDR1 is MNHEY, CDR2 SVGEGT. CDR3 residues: CASSYWQSNEKLFF. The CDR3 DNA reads TGTGCCAGCAGTTATTGGCAGTCTAATGAAAAACTGTTTTTT.

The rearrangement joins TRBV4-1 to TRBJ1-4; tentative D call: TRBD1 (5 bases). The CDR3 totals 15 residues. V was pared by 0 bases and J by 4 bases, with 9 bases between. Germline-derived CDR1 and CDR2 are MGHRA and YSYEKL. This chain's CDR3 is CASSQDGHINEKLFF. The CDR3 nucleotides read TGCGCCAGCAGCCAAGATGGACACATTAATGAAAAACTGTTTTTT.

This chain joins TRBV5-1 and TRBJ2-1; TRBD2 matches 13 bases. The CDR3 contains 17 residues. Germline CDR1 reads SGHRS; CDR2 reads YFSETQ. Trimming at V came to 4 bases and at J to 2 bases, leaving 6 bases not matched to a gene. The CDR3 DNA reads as TGCGCCAGCAGCGCGACTAGCGGGAGGTTAACCTACAATGAGCAGTTCTTC. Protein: CASSATSGRLTYNEQFF.

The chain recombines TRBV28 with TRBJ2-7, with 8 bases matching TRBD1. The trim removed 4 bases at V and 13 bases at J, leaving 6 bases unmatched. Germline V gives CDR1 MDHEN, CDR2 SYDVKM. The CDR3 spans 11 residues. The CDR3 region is CASSSTDRAYF. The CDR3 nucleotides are TGTGCCAGCAGTTCAACGGACAGGGCCTACTTC. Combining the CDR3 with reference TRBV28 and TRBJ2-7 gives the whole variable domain DVKVTQSSRYLVKRTGEKVFLECVQDMDHENMFWYRQDPGLGLRLIYFSYDVKMKEKGDIPEGYSVSREKKERFSLILESASTNQTSMYLCASSSTDRAYFGPGTRLTVT.

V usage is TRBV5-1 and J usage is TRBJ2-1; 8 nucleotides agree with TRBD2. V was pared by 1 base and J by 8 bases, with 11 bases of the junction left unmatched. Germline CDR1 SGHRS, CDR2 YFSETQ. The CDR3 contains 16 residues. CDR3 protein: CASSLRLSGSRDEQFF. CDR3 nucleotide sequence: TGCGCCAGCAGCTTGAGGTTGAGCGGGAGTAGGGATGAGCAGTTCTTC.

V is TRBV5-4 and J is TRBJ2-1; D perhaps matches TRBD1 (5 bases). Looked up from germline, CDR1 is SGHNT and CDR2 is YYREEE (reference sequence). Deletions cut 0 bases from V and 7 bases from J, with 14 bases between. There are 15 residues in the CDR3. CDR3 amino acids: CASSLAGRASNEQFF. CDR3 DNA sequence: TGTGCCAGCAGCTTGGCCGGCAGGGCGAGTAATGAGCAGTTCTTC.

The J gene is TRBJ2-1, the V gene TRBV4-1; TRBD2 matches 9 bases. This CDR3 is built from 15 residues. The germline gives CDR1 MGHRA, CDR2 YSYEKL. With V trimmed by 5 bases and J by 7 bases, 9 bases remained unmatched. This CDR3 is CASSRVSGSGNEQFF. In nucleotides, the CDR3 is TGCGCCAGCAGCAGGGTTAGCGGGAGTGGAAATGAGCAGTTCTTC.

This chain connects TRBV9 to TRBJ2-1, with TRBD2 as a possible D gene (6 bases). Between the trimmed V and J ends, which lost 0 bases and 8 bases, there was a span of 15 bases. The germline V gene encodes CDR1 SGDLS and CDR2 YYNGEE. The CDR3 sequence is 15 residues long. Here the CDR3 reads CASSVAGAGLDEQFF. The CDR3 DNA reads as TGTGCCAGCAGCGTAGCGGGAGCGGGCTTGGATGAGCAGTTCTTC.